These 10 T cell receptor beta chains came from one sample sequenced in a study of shared clonotypes between healthy human individuals. Clones were read by immunoSEQ multiplex PCR, and TCRdb kept only the in-frame ones, dropping some. Seen here are about 180,000 clones, just under 95% observed once, and the top ten hold around 0.067%. The sample comprised naive CD4+ T cells sorted from blood. Subset meaning: CD45RA+ positively selected. Every receptor here comes from a woman in her 30s in good health.

In the case of this clone: The germline gene is not matched at one end of the junction; a read error may be the cause. The chain is built from TRBV19 and TRBJ2-7; D might be TRBD2 (5 bases). Germline CDR1 reads LNHDA; CDR2 reads SQIVND (reference sequence). The CDR3 runs to 16 residues. The CDR3 sequence is CTSSASLSGSSYEQYF. The CDR3 DNA sequence: TGTACCAGTAGTGCCAGTTTGAGCGGAAGCTCCTACGAGCAGTACTTC. Together with reference TRBV19 and TRBJ2-7, the CDR3 gives the full variable domain: DGGITQSPKYLFRKEGQNVTLSCEQNLNHDAMYWYRQDPGQGLRLIYYSQIVNDFQKGDIAEGYSVSREKKESFPLTVTSAQKNPTAFYLCTSSASLSGSSYEQYFGPGTRLTVT.

CDR3 amino acids: CASSLSTSGPYEQYF. The DNA for the CDR3 is TGTGCCAGCAGCTTGTCGACTAGCGGACCATACGAGCAGTACTTC. This rearrangement joins TRBV11-2 to TRBJ2-7, with 9 bases aligning to TRBD2. The V gene's germline CDR1 is SGHAT and CDR2 FQNNGV. The CDR3 sequence is 15 residues long. Unmatched junction bases numbered 7, after V lost 3 bases and J lost 4 bases.

The chain carries TRBV7-9 and TRBJ1-5; D remains unclear. The CDR3 has 16 amino acids. The germline CDR1 and CDR2 sequences are SEHNR and FQNEAQ (reference sequence). Trimming cost V 4 bases and J 3 bases, with 16 bases left between them. CDR3 nucleotide sequence: TGTGCCAGCAGCTCCTTCGGGCTAGGGATCAATCAGCCCCAGCATTTT. Translation: CASSSFGLGINQPQHF.

CDR3: CASSLVRWNTEAFF. CDR3 DNA: TGTGCCAGCAGTTTAGTTCGGTGGAACACTGAAGCTTTCTTT. The chain carries TRBV28 and TRBJ1-1; D gene unclear. Germline CDR1 is MDHEN and CDR2 is SYDVKM. There are 14 residues in the CDR3. V shed 2 bases and J shed 1 base, with 8 bases lying between them.

The chain recombines TRBV10-3 with TRBJ2-5; the D is unclear. Gene TRBJ2-7 matches the end of the DNA better, so the J call may be wrong. Germline-derived CDR1 and CDR2 are ENHRY and SYGVKD. This CDR3 has 13 amino acids. The chain's CDR3 is CAISVGLEFEQYF. The CDR3 nucleotides read TGTGCCATCAGTGTAGGTTTGGAATTCGAGCAGTACTTC.

The V call is TRBV5-6, the J call TRBJ2-7; tentatively, D is TRBD1 (5 bases). The CDR3 is 15 residues long. Germline assignment: CDR1 SGHDT and CDR2 YYEEEE. The V end was cut by 0 bases, the J end by 4 bases, with 14 bases between. The CDR3 region has the DNA TGTGCCAGCAGCTTGGGTCCAGGGCACCGATACGAGCAGTACTTC. It specifies CASSLGPGHRYEQYF.

This sequence joins TRBV7-9 and TRBJ1-1; D not certain. V was cut by 1 base and J by 1 base, with 7 bases left in between. This CDR3 contains 14 residues. Germline-derived CDR1 and CDR2 are SEHNR and FQNEAQ (reference sequence). The DNA of the CDR3 is TGTGCCAGCAGCTTAGGACAACAGAACACTGAAGCTTTCTTT. As protein: CASSLGQQNTEAFF.

The gene calls are TRBV6-5 and TRBJ2-7; a weak D match, TRBD2 (6 bases). Trimming removed 6 bases at V and 10 bases at J, with 19 bases between. The germline V gene encodes CDR1 MNHEY and CDR2 SVGAGI. The CDR3 contains 13 residues. The CDR3 bases are TGTGCCAGCAGAAGGGGAACAAGCGGGCCTCAGTACTTC. Its translation is CASRRGTSGPQYF.

The rearrangement links TRBV28 to TRBJ2-5; 10 bases align to TRBD1. The J call is in doubt because the DNA end fits TRBJ2-7 better. Germline V lookup: CDR1 MDHEN, CDR2 SYDVKM. The CDR3 is 15 amino acids. The CDR3 region has the DNA TGTGCCAGCAGCGATGCGGGACAGGGGAACTACGAGCAGTACTTC. This translates into CASSDAGQGNYEQYF.

CDR3 bases: TGTGCCAGCAGCCGGGTCCTCTTCCCCTACGAGCAGTACTTC. It codes for CASSRVLFPYEQYF. This chain uses TRBV7-9 with TRBJ2-7; no clear D. Trimming removed 5 bases at V and 2 bases at J, with 13 bases between. The germline CDR1 and CDR2 sequences are SEHNR and FQNEAQ (reference sequence). There are 14 residues in the CDR3.